Listed here is a single TCR beta chain. Its antigen remains unidentified. This specimen comes from a study of CD8 T cells in ankylosing spondylitis. TCRdb reprocessed the 5' RACE reads with MiXCR, giving one entry per CDR3 protein. The sample comprises 250,000 to 300,000 distinct CDR3 sequences, 15% to 20% of which are singletons, and less than 9.5% rests with the top ten. J was trimmed by 10 bases and V by 0 bases; bases with no gene match: 15. Germline V CDR1 and CDR2: SGHRS, YFSETQ. There are 18 residues in the CDR3. Broader study findings: Prior literature has documented some motif variants in synovial fluid and blood from reactive arthritis. CD8+ by phenotype, disease-linked clones were relatively rare in peripheral blood.

This TCR was sampled from a male donor with ankylosing spondylitis or in good health (not recorded which). The chain is built from TRBV5-1 and TRBJ1-6; 8 bases line up with TRBD1. The material sequenced was blood, either unsorted or a sorted T cell fraction (not recorded which). CDR3 sequence reads: CASSLARSGQGARSPLHF. CDR3 in DNA: TGCGCCAGCAGCTTGGCCCGATCTGGGCAGGGGGCAAGATCACCCCTCCACTTT.